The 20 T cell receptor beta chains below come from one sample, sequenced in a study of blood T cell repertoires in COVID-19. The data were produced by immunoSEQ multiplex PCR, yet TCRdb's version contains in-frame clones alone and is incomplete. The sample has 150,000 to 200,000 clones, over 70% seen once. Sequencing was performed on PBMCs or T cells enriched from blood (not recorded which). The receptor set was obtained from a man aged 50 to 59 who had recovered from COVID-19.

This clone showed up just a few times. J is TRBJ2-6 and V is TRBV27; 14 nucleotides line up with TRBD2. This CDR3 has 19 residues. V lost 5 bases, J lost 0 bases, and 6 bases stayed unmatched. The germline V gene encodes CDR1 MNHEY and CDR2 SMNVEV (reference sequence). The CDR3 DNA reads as TGTGCCAGCAGTCTCGGACTAGCGGGAGGATCCTCTGGGGCCAACGTCCTGACTTTC. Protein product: CASSLGLAGGSSGANVLTF. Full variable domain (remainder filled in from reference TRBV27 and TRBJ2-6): EAQVTQNPRYLITVTGKKLTVTCSQNMNHEYMSWYRQDPGLGLRQIYYSMNVEVTDKGDVPEGYKVSRKEKRNFPLILESPSPNQTSLYFCASSLGLAGGSSGANVLTFGAGSRLTVL.

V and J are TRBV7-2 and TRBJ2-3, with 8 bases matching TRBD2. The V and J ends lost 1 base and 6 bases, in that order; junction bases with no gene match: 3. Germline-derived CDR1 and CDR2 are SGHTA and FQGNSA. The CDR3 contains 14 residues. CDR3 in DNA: TGTGCCAGCAGCTTAGGAGCGGGGGTCGATACGCAGTATTTT. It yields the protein CASSLGAGVDTQYF.

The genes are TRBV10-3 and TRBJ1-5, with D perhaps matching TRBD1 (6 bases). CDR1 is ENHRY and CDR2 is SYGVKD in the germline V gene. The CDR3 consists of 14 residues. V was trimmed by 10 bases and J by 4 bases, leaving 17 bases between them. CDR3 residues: CATLNPGANQPQHF. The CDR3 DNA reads TGTGCCACCCTGAATCCAGGGGCGAATCAGCCCCAGCATTTT.

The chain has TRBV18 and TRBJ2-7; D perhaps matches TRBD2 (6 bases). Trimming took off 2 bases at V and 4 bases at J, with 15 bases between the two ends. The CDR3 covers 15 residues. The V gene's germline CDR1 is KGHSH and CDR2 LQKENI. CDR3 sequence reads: CASSPGGLATYEQYF. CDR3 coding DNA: TGTGCCAGCTCACCAGGAGGGCTAGCGACTTACGAGCAGTACTTC. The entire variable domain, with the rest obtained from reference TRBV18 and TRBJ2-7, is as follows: NAGVMQNPRHLVRRRGQEARLRCSPMKGHSHVYWYRQLPEEGLKFMVYLQKENIIDESGMPKERFSAEFPKEGPSILRIQQVVRGDSAAYFCASSPGGLATYEQYFGPGTRLTVT.

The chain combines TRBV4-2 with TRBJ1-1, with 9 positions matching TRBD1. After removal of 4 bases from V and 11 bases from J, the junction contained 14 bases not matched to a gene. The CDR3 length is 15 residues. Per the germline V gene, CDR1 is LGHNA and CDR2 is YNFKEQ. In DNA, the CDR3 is TGTGCCAGCAGCCTACTGGGACAGGGAGATGTAGGGGCTTTCTTT. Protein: CASSLLGQGDVGAFF.

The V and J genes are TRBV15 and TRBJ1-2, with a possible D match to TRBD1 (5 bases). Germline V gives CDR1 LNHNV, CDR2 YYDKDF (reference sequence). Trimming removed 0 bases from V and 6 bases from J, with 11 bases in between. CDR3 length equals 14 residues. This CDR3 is CATSRDGREDGYTF. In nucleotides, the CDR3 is TGTGCCACCAGCAGAGATGGCAGGGAAGATGGCTACACCTTC.

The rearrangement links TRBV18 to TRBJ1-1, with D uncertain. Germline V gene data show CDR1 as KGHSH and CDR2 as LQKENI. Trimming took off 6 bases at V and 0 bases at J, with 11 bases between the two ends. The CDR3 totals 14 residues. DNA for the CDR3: TGTGCCAGCTCCCCCGGGAACCTGAACACTGAAGCTTTCTTT. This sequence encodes CASSPGNLNTEAFF.

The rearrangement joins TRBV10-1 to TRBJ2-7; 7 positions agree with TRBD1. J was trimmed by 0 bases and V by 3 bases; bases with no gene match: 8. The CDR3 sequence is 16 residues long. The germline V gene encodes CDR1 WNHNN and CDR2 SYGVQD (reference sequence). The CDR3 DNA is TGCGCCAGCAGTGATCGGCACAGGGGTAACTCCTACGAGCAGTACTTC. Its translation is CASSDRHRGNSYEQYF.

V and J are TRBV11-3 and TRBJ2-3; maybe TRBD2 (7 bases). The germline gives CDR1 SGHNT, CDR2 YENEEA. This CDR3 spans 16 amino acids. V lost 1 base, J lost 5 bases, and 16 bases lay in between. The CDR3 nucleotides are TGTGCCAGCAGCTTAGGGTCGGGGGGCGCGTTAGATACGCAGTATTTT. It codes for CASSLGSGGALDTQYF.

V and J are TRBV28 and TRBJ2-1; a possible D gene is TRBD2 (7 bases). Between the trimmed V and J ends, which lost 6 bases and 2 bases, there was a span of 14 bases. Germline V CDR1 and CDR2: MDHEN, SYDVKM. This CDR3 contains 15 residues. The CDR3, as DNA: TGTGCCAGCAGGGGGACGGGGGGCCCCTACAATGAGCAGTTCTTC. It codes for CASRGTGGPYNEQFF.

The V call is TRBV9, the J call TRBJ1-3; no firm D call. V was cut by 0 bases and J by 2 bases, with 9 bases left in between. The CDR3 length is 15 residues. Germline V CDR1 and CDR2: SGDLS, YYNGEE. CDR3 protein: CASSVVEGPGNTIYF. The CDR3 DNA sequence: TGTGCCAGCAGCGTAGTTGAGGGTCCTGGAAACACCATATATTTT.

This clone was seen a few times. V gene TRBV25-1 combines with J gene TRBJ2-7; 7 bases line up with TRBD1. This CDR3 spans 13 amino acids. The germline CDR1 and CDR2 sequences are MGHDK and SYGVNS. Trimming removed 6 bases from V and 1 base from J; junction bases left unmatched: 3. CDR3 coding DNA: TGTGCCAGCAGGGGGACAGAATCCTACGAGCAGTACTTC. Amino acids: CASRGTESYEQYF.

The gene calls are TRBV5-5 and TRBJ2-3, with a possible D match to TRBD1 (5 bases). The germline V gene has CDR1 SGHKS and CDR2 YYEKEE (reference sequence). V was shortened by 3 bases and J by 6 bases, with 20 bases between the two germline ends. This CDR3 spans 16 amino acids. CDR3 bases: TGTGCCAGCAGCTCCCCCTGGGGCGGAAGGATGGATACGCAGTATTTT. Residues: CASSSPWGGRMDTQYF.

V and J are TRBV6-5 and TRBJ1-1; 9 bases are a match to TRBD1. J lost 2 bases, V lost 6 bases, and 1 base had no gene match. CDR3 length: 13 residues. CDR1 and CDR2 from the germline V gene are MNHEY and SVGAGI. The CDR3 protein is CASRQGANTEAFF. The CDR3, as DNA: TGTGCCAGCAGACAGGGGGCAAACACTGAAGCTTTCTTT.

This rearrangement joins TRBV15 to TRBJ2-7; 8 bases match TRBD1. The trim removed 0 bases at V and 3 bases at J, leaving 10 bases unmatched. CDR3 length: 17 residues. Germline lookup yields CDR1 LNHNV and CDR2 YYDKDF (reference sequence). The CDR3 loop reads CATSREGPGQAFYEQYF. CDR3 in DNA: TGTGCCACCAGCAGAGAGGGCCCGGGACAGGCCTTCTACGAGCAGTACTTC.

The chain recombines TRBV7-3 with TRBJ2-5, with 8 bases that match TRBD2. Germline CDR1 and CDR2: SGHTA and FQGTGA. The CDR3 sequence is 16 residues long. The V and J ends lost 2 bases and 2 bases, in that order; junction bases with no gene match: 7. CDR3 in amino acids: CASSLGGGRGQETQYF. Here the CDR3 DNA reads TGTGCCAGCAGCTTAGGCGGGGGGAGGGGTCAAGAGACCCAGTACTTC.

CDR3 sequence reads: CASSPGQGGNQPQHF. Written as DNA, the CDR3 is TGTGCCAGTAGTCCCGGCCAGGGGGGCAATCAGCCCCAGCATTTT. The chain links TRBV19 to TRBJ1-5; 7 nucleotides line up with TRBD1. The germline gives CDR1 LNHDA, CDR2 SQIVND (reference sequence). The ends lost 5 bases at V and 2 bases at J; junction bases unmatched: 6. The CDR3 consists of 15 residues.

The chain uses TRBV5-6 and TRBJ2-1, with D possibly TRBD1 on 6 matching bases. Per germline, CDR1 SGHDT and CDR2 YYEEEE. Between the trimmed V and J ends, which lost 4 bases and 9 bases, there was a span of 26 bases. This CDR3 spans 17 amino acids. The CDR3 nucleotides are TGTGCCAGCAGCGTAGGTCCCCTCTCGGACAGCTACGTTGAGCAGTTCTTC. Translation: CASSVGPLSDSYVEQFF.

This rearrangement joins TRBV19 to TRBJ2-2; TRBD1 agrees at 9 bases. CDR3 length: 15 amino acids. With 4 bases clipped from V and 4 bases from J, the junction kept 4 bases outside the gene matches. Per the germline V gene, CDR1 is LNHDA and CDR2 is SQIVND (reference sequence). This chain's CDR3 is CASSSGTGFTGELFF. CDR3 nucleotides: TGTGCCAGTAGTAGTGGGACAGGGTTCACCGGGGAGCTGTTTTTT.

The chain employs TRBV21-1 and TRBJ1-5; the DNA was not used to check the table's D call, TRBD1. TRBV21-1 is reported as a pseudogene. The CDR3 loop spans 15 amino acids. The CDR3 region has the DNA TGTGCCAGCAGCAAAATTGACAGCATGAATCAGCCCCAGCATTTT. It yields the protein CASSKIDSMNQPQHF.